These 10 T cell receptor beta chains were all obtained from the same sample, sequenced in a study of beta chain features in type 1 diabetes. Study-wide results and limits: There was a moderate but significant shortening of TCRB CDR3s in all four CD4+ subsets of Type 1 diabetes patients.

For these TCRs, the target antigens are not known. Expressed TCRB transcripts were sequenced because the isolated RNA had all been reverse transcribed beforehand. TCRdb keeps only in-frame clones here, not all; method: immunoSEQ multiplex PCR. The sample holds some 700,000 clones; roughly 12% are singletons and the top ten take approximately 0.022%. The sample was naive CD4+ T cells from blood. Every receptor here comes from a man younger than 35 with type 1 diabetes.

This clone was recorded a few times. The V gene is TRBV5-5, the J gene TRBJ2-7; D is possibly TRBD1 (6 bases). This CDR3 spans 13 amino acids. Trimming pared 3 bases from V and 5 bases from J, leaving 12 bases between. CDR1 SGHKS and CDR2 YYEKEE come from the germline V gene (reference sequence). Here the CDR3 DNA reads TGTGCCAGCAGCTCGACAGGCCTCGACGAGCAGTACTTC. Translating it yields CASSSTGLDEQYF.

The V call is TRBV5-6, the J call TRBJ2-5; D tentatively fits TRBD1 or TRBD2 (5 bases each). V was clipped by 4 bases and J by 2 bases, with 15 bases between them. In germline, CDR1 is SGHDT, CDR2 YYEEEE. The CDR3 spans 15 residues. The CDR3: CASSPTWGPQETQYF. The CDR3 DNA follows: TGTGCCAGCAGCCCCACGTGGGGACCTCAAGAGACCCAGTACTTC.

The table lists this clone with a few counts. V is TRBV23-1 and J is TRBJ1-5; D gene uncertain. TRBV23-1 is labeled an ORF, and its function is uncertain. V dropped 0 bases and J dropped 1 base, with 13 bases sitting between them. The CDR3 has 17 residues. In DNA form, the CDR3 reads TGCGCCAGCAGTCAATCGGGGAGGCAGTGGAGCAATCAGCCCCAGCATTTT. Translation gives CASSQSGRQWSNQPQHF.

CDR3 protein: CASTRTSDMGDTQYF. The CDR3 DNA reads TGTGCCAGCACCCGGACTAGCGATATGGGAGATACGCAGTATTTT. This chain links TRBV25-1 with TRBJ2-3; 9 positions agree with TRBD2. V was pared by 7 bases and J by 5 bases, with 10 bases of the junction left unmatched. The CDR3 length is 15 residues. Germline CDR1 MGHDK, CDR2 SYGVNS.

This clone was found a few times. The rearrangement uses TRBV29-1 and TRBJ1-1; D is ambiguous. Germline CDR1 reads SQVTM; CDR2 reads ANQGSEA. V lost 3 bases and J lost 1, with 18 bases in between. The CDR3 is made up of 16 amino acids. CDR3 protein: CSVDGLPNTENTEAFF. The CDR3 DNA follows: TGCAGCGTTGACGGGCTGCCCAACACGGAGAACACTGAAGCTTTCTTT.

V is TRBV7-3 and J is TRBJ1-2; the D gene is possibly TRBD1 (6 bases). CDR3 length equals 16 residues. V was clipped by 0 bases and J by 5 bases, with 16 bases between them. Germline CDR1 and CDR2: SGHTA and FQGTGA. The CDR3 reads CASSLTGHPGSYGYTF. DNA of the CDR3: TGTGCCAGCAGCTTAACGGGACACCCCGGTAGTTATGGCTACACCTTC.

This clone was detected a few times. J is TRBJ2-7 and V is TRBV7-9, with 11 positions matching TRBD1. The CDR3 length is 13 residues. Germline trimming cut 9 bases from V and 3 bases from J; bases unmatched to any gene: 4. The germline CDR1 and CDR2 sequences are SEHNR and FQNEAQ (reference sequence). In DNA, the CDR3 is TGTGCCAGTCCGGGACAGGGGGACTACGAGCAGTACTTC. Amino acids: CASPGQGDYEQYF.

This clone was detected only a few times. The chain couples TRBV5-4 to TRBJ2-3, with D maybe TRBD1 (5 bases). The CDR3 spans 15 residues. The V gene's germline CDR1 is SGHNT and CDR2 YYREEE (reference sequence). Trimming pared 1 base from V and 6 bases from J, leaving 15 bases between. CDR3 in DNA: TGTGCCAGCAGCTTGTGGGCAGGGCCGGGCGATACGCAGTATTTT. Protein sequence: CASSLWAGPGDTQYF.

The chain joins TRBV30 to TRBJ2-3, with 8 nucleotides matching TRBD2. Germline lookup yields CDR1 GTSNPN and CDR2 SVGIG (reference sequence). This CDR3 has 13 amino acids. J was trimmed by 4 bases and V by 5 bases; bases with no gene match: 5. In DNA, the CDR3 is TGTGCCTGGGGCACGGGGGGGCCAGATACGCAGTATTTT. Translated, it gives CAWGTGGPDTQYF.

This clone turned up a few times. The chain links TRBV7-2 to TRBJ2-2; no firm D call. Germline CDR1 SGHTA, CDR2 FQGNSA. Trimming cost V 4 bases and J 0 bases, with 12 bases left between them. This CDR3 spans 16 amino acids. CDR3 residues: CASSYDGTANTGELFF. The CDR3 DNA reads TGTGCCAGCAGCTATGACGGCACCGCGAACACCGGGGAGCTGTTTTTT.